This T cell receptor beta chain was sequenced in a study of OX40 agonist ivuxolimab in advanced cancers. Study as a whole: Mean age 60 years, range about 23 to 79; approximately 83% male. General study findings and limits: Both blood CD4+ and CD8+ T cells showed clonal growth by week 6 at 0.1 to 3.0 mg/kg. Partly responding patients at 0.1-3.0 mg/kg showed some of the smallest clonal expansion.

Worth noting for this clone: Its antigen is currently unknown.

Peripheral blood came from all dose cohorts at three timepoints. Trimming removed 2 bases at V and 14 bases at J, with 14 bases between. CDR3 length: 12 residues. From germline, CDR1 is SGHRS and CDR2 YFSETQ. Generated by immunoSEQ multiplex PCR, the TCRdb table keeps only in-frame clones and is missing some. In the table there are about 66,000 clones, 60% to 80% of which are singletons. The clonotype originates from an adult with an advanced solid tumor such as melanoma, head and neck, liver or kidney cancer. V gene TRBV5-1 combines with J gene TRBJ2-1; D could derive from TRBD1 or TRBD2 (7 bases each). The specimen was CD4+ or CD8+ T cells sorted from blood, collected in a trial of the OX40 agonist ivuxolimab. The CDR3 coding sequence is TGCGCCAGCAGCTTCGCAGGGGGAGGGGAGTTCTTC. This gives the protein CASSFAGGGEFF.